This T cell receptor (beta chain) is drawn from a study of T cells in Graves' hyperthyroidism and ophthalmopathy. Overall study context: The authors collected peripheral blood at initial diagnosis, before any treatment.

The germline V gene has CDR1 WSHSY and CDR2 SAAADI. After removal of 6 bases from V and 4 bases from J, the junction contained 2 bases not matched to a gene. The CDR3 has 14 residues. TCR beta CDR3 regions were amplified from RNA. HTBI primers were used for first-round RT-PCR of the TCR CDR3. Each CDR3 protein gets one entry after TCRdb re-called the multiplex PCR reads with MiXCR. This table holds hundreds of thousands of distinct CDR3 sequences, about 38% found once. This clonotype occurred once. Its antigen is not known. One base away lies a much larger clone, so this may be a sequencing read error. A read error is likely, as this CDR3 ends without the conserved phenylalanine or tryptophan. The study's findings and limits: Within blood appeared most thyroid clonotypes that had expanded above 0.001. A model built on 13 V-J features separated ophthalmopathy from stable hyperthyroidism.

The sample comprised blood. This sequence originates from a man aged 18-30 years with Graves' hyperthyroidism. The V call is TRBV10-2, the J call TRBJ2-2; 10 bases match TRBD2. The CDR3 DNA reads as TGCGCCAGCAGCTGGACTAGCGGCACCGGGGAGCTGTTTATT. This sequence encodes CASSWTSGTGELFI.